This is a list of T cell receptor beta chains from one sample in a study of cytomegalovirus exposure and HLA in healthy donors. Here immunoSEQ multiplex PCR was the method, and the copy in TCRdb shows in-frame clones only, minus some. This table has approximately 120,000 clones, more than 60% appearing once. Sequencing input: PBMCs. The origin of the receptors is a man in his thirties or forties in good health and CMV-seronegative. Both conserved end residues are trimmed from each CDR3.

>TRBV30|TRBJ1-5
AWGGQGSQPQH
>TRBV5-8|TRBJ2-1
ASSFGLALSLPSEQF
>TRBV2|TRBJ1-4
ASRATQGVQTNEKLF
>TRBV7-3|TRBJ2-2
ASSSTILNTGELF
>TRBV5-1|TRBJ1-1
ASSLGATREAF
>TRBV5-1|TRBJ2-7
ANGGRDDYTPRYEQY
>TRBV27|TRBJ2-3
ASSPSSGASTDTQY
>TRBV6-4|TRBJ2-3
ASSDSTSGGADTQY
>TRBV15|TRBJ1-2
ATSRDTGTGYT
>TRBV29-1|TRBJ1-5
SVEGHGQPQH
>TRBV5-1|TRBJ1-1
ASSLAGQGVGDEAF
>TRBV5-1|TRBJ1-6
ASSLGGGDRNSPLH
>TRBV28|TRBJ2-7
ASSSLGQGFYEQY
>TRBV4-2|TRBJ2-5
ASSQAGQPPETQY